This TCR beta chain was identified in a study of shared clonotypes between healthy human individuals. The test was conducted at deep level. Only in-frame clones appear in the TCRdb table, and some are missing; sequencing was by immunoSEQ multiplex PCR. The repertoire has roughly 720,000 clones, about 90% of them found once; the top ten carry roughly 36%. CD45RO+ cells and CCR7-negative CD45RA+ TemRA cells were combined as CD8 memory. The sequence was collected from a man aged 18 to 30 in good health. Some clones in this sample may be carry-over from other donors' samples. Sequenced sample: memory CD8+ T cells from PBMCs. Noted subset: CD45RO+ cells pooled with CCR7-negative TemRA cells.

This CDR3 reads CASSLAGGGDEQFF. The CDR3 nucleotides are TGTGCCAGCAGTTTAGCGGGAGGGGGAGATGAGCAGTTCTTC. The gene calls are TRBV6-5 and TRBJ2-1; the match to TRBD2 covers 11 bases. The CDR3 runs 14 residues. Trimming took 4 bases from V and 8 from J; bases not matched to a gene: 4. Germline V gives CDR1 MNHEY, CDR2 SVGAGI.